Below are 5 T cell receptor beta chains sequenced from a single sample in a study of blood T cells in healthy people across ages. A J-beta primer mix and a sample-barcoded 5' primer were used in a second PCR of about 7 to 11 cycles. TCRdb itself ran the 5' RACE reads through MiXCR, one entry per CDR3 protein. The sample records about a million distinct CDR3 sequences, about 48% being singletons. Source material: blood. The source of these receptors is a man aged 25 to 45 in good health.

This clonotype has a handful of counts. This chain links TRBV25-1 with TRBJ2-6; possibly TRBD2 for D (5 bases). CDR1 MGHDK and CDR2 SYGVNS come from the germline V gene. CDR3 size: 14 residues. V was shortened by 4 bases and J by 3 bases, with 7 bases between the two germline ends. The CDR3 here is CASSAGYGANVLTF. The CDR3, as DNA: TGTGCCAGCAGTGCGGGATATGGGGCCAACGTCCTGACTTTC.

V is TRBV3-1 and J is TRBJ1-1; possibly TRBD1 for D (6 bases). V lost 3 bases to trimming and J lost 2 bases, with 13 bases between them. The CDR3 is made up of 15 amino acids. Germline assignment: CDR1 LGHDT and CDR2 YNNKEL (reference sequence). The DNA for the CDR3 is TGTGCCAGCAGCCATCACGACAGGCGAAACACTGAAGCTTTCTTT. Its protein is CASSHHDRRNTEAFF. Variable domain in full (rest from reference TRBV3-1 and TRBJ1-1): DTAVSQTPKYLVTQMGNDKSIKCEQNLGHDTMYWYKQDSKKFLKIMFSYNNKELIINETVPNRFSPKSPDKAHLNLHINSLELGDSAVYFCASSHHDRRNTEAFFGQGTRLTVV.

This chain connects TRBV28 to TRBJ2-5, with 7 bases fitting TRBD1. The CDR3 contains 13 residues. V shed 8 bases and J 2 bases; nucleotides not matched to a gene: 5. Germline V lookup: CDR1 MDHEN, CDR2 SYDVKM. Here the CDR3 reads CASSADRQETQYF. The CDR3 bases are TGTGCCAGCTCGGCGGACAGGCAAGAGACCCAGTACTTC.

The chain employs TRBV12-3 or TRBV12-4 and TRBJ2-3, with 13 bases identical to TRBD2. This CDR3 spans 16 amino acids. The J segment lost 4 bases and the V segment lost 5 bases, leaving 6 bases of the junction unmatched. In nucleotides, the CDR3 is TGTGCCAGCAGTGTATGGACTAGCGGGGGTGCAGATACGCAGTATTTT. The encoded protein is CASSVWTSGGADTQYF.

The chain combines TRBV3-1 with TRBJ1-2, with 8 bases fitting TRBD1. V lost 6 bases and J lost 7; bases outside the gene matches: 7. The germline gives CDR1 LGHDT, CDR2 YNNKEL (reference sequence). This CDR3 is 13 amino acids long. The CDR3 here is CASRGAGGFGYTF. In nucleotides, the CDR3 is TGTGCCAGCAGAGGGGCAGGGGGCTTTGGCTACACCTTC.